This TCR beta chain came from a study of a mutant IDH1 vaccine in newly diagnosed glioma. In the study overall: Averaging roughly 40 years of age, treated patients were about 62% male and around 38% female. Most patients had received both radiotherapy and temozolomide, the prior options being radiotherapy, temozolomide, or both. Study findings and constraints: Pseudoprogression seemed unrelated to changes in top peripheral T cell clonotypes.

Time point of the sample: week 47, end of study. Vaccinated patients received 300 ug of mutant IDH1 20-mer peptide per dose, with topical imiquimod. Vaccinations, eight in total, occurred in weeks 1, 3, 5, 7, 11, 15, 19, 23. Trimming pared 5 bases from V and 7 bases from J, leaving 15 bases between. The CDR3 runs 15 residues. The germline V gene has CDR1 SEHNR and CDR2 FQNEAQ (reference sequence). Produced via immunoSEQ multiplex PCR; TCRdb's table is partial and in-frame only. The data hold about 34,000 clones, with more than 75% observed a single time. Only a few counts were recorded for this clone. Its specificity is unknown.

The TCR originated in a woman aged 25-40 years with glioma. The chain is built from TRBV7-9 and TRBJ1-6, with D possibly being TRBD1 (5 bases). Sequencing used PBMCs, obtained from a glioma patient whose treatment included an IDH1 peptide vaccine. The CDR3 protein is CASSLSPGTNSPLHF. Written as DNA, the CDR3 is TGTGCCAGCAGCCTTTCACCGGGGACGAATTCACCCCTCCACTTT.